The clone carrying this T cell receptor beta chain was recorded only once. Its antigen is undetermined. The data were obtained in a study of graft-versus-host responses after intestinal transplantation. Study at large: Recipients had multivisceral, liver-intestinal, or isolated intestinal transplants. Tacrolimus and steroids were given for two to three years to all recipients after anti-thymocyte globulin induction.

Overall study findings and caveats: Present in recipient marrow, GvH clones included some that appeared first in ileum or blood. Early post-transplant declines in HvG were associated with peak levels of circulating GvH clones.

Data came from immunoSEQ multiplex PCR; TCRdb stores just in-frame clones and leaves some out. Among over 90,000 clones listed, about nine tenths were seen once. This receptor was taken from a human donor who was the organ donor for an intestinal transplant. The specimen comprised unstimulated CD4+ T cells sorted from spleen or lymph node cells, sampled before transplant.

CDR3 sequence reads: CASSYQETQYF. In DNA form, the CDR3 reads TGTGCCAGCAGCTATCAAGAGACCCAGTACTTC. The gene calls are TRBV4-2 and TRBJ2-5; D remains unclear. Germline-derived CDR1 and CDR2 are LGHNA and YNFKEQ. The CDR3 totals 11 residues. V lost 5 bases to trimming and J lost 2 bases, with 3 bases between them.